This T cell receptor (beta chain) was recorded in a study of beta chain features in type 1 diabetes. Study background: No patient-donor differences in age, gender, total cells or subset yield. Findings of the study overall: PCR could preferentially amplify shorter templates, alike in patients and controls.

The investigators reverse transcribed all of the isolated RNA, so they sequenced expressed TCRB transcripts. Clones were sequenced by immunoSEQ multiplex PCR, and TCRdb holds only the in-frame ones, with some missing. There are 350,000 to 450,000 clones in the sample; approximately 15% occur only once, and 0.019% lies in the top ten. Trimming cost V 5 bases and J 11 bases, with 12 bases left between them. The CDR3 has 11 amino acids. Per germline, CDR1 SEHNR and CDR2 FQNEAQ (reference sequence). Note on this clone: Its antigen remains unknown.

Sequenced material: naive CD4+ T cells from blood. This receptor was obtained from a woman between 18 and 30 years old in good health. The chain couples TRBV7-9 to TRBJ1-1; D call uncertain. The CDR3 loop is CASSRSGSAFF. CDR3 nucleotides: TGTGCCAGCAGCCGCAGCGGAAGTGCTTTCTTT.